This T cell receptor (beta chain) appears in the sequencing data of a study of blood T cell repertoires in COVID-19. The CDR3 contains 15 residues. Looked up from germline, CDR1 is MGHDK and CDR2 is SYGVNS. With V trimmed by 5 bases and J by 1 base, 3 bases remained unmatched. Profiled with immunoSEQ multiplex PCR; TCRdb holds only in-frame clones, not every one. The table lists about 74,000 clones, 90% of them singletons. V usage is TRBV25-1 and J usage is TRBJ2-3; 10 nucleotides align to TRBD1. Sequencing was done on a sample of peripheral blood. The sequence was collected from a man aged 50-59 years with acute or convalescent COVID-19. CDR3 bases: TGTGCCAGCAGTCCCGGGACAGGGGGCACAGATACGCAGTATTTT. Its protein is CASSPGTGGTDTQYF.